These T cell receptor beta chains were read from a single sample in a study of blood T cell repertoires in COVID-19. TCRdb's copy holds only in-frame clones and misses some; the assay was immunoSEQ multiplex PCR. This table has about 160,000 clones, around nine tenths appearing once. The sample was peripheral blood. Receptors were obtained from a woman in her 70s with COVID-19, enrolled during active disease. CDR3s include the opening cysteine and the closing phenylalanine or tryptophan. A D gene is named only where the DNA matches it firmly. Where a row states a size, it is once, few, many or the class of an expanded clone; other rows omit it.

clone_size: few
j_call: TRBJ1-2
v_call: TRBV2
d_call: .
cdr3_nt: TGTGCCAGCAGAGCCCGGGCCGGGGGTAACTATGGCTACACCTTC
cdr3_aa: CASRARAGGNYGYTF

clone_size: .
j_call: TRBJ1-1
v_call: TRBV3-1/TRBV3-2
d_call: .
cdr3_nt: TGTGCCAGCAGCCAAGTGCAGGGGAAAGCTTTCTTT
cdr3_aa: CASSQVQGKAFF

clone_size: once
j_call: TRBJ1-2
v_call: TRBV1
d_call: .
cdr3_nt: TGCACCAGCAGCCAAGTAATTCAGGAGGGGGGGGACTATGGCTACACCTTC
cdr3_aa: CTSSQVIQEGGDYGYTF

clone_size: .
j_call: TRBJ2-1
v_call: TRBV5-1
d_call: .
cdr3_nt: TGCGCCAGCAGGAGCGCCTACAATGAGCAGTTCTTC
cdr3_aa: CASRSAYNEQFF

clone_size: .
j_call: TRBJ1-1
v_call: TRBV28
d_call: TRBD1
cdr3_nt: TGTGCCAGCACCCGGACAGGAGGTGAGCGTGAAGCTTTCTTT
cdr3_aa: CASTRTGGEREAFF

clone_size: .
j_call: TRBJ1-1
v_call: TRBV5-5
d_call: .
cdr3_nt: TGTGCCAGCAGCTTGTATCAGGGCAAAGCTTTCTTT
cdr3_aa: CASSLYQGKAFF

clone_size: .
j_call: TRBJ1-6
v_call: TRBV9
d_call: .
cdr3_nt: TGTGCCAGCAGCGCACGACAGCTATCACCCCTCCACTTT
cdr3_aa: CASSARQLSPLHF

clone_size: .
j_call: TRBJ2-1
v_call: TRBV5-1
d_call: .
cdr3_nt: TGCGCCAGCAGCAGGACAGACGGTCCCAATGAGCAGTTCTTC
cdr3_aa: CASSRTDGPNEQFF

clone_size: few
j_call: TRBJ2-3
v_call: TRBV7-2
d_call: .
cdr3_nt: TGTGCCAGCACCCTTCGTTACGGTCGCGGGGGCACAGATACGCAGTATTTT
cdr3_aa: CASTLRYGRGGTDTQYF

clone_size: .
j_call: TRBJ2-3
v_call: TRBV2
d_call: .
cdr3_nt: TGTGCCAGCAGTGGGGGGGGCGAGGCAGATACGCAGTATTTT
cdr3_aa: CASSGGGEADTQYF

clone_size: .
j_call: TRBJ2-1
v_call: TRBV7-8
d_call: TRBD2
cdr3_nt: TGTGCCAGCAGGCCAGTAGCGGGGGGGTCCTACAATGAGCAGTTCTTC
cdr3_aa: CASRPVAGGSYNEQFF

clone_size: .
j_call: TRBJ2-7
v_call: TRBV9
d_call: TRBD2
cdr3_nt: TGTGCCAGCAGCGTAGCTGGGGGGGGTTCGCACGAGCAGTACTTC
cdr3_aa: CASSVAGGGSHEQYF

clone_size: .
j_call: TRBJ1-1
v_call: TRBV5-1
d_call: .
cdr3_nt: TGCGCCAGCAGCTTGGTCTTGAACACTGAAGCTTTCTTT
cdr3_aa: CASSLVLNTEAFF

clone_size: .
j_call: TRBJ1-1
v_call: TRBV10-3
d_call: .
cdr3_nt: TGTGCCATCAGCCAGACAGAGGTCACTGAAGCTTTCTTT
cdr3_aa: CAISQTEVTEAFF

clone_size: .
j_call: TRBJ2-3
v_call: TRBV7-6
d_call: TRBD2
cdr3_nt: TGTGCCAGCAGCTCCGTTTACCGGGGGGGGCGAGGCACGGCAGATACGCAGTATTTT
cdr3_aa: CASSSVYRGGRGTADTQYF

clone_size: .
j_call: TRBJ1-3
v_call: TRBV30
d_call: TRBD1
cdr3_nt: TGTGCCTGGGGTGGGGACAGGGGTGTTTCTGGAAACACCATATATTTT
cdr3_aa: CAWGGDRGVSGNTIYF

clone_size: .
j_call: TRBJ2-5
v_call: TRBV7-2
d_call: .
cdr3_nt: TGTGCCAGCAGCCAAGTGGTAGCGGAAGAGACCCAGTACTTC
cdr3_aa: CASSQVVAEETQYF

clone_size: .
j_call: TRBJ2-1
v_call: TRBV4-2
d_call: TRBD2
cdr3_nt: TGTGCCAGCAGCCAAGTTGCTAGCGGGGGGGAGCAGTTCTTC
cdr3_aa: CASSQVASGGEQFF

clone_size: .
j_call: TRBJ2-2
v_call: TRBV10-3
d_call: TRBD1
cdr3_nt: TGTGCCATCAGTGAGGGGACAGGATACACCGGGGAGCTGTTTTTT
cdr3_aa: CAISEGTGYTGELFF

clone_size: once
j_call: TRBJ2-1
v_call: TRBV4-1
d_call: TRBD2
cdr3_nt: TGCGCCAGCAGCTACGGTGGCGGGGGGGCGCCCTACAATGAGCAGTTCTTC
cdr3_aa: CASSYGGGGAPYNEQFF

clone_size: .
j_call: TRBJ1-2
v_call: TRBV14
d_call: .
cdr3_nt: TGTGCCAGCAGCCATAATACAGGGAAGGACGGCTACACCTTC
cdr3_aa: CASSHNTGKDGYTF

clone_size: .
j_call: TRBJ2-1
v_call: TRBV10-1
d_call: .
cdr3_nt: TGCGCCAGCAGTGAACTCAGGAATGAGCAGTTCTTC
cdr3_aa: CASSELRNEQFF

clone_size: .
j_call: TRBJ2-1
v_call: TRBV2
d_call: TRBD2
cdr3_nt: TGTGCCAGCGCCCTAGCGGGGGGGCGGGTTGAGCAGTTCTTC
cdr3_aa: CASALAGGRVEQFF

clone_size: .
j_call: TRBJ1-6
v_call: TRBV6-2/TRBV6-3
d_call: .
cdr3_nt: TGTGCCAGCAGTTACTCCATTGCAGGGTCGGGTTCACCCCTCCACTTT
cdr3_aa: CASSYSIAGSGSPLHF

clone_size: .
j_call: TRBJ2-5
v_call: TRBV2
d_call: TRBD2
cdr3_nt: TGTGCCAGCAGCGGGAGGGCGGGGCAAGAGACCCAGTACTTC
cdr3_aa: CASSGRAGQETQYF